The 2 T cell receptor beta chains presented below share a single source sample, sequenced in a study of blood T cell repertoires in COVID-19. TCRdb's table, derived via immunoSEQ multiplex PCR, lists solely in-frame clones and lacks some. Here the sample spans about 28,000 clones, around 82% being singletons. The sample comprised peripheral blood. All receptors come from a man between 70 and 80 years old with active COVID-19.

This clone was counted a single time. The chain links TRBV3-1 (or the pseudogene TRBV3-2) to TRBJ2-7; the match to TRBD1 covers 8 bases. CDR1 LGHDT and CDR2 YNNKEL come from the germline V gene (reference sequence). The CDR3 runs to 15 residues. V shed 4 bases, J shed 1 base, and the junction held 6 bases outside the gene matches. The CDR3, as DNA: TGTGCCAGCAGCCCGACCGGGACAGGTTCCTACGAGCAGTACTTC. Residues: CASSPTGTGSYEQYF.

The chain has TRBV27 and TRBJ2-3, with D possibly being TRBD2 (5 bases). Per the germline V gene, CDR1 is MNHEY and CDR2 is SMNVEV (reference sequence). V lost 5 bases, J lost 4 bases, and 10 bases lay in between. CDR3 length: 13 residues. CDR3 in amino acids: CASSPPAADTQYF. The CDR3 DNA follows: TGTGCCAGCAGTCCCCCAGCGGCAGATACGCAGTATTTT.